This record looks at one T cell receptor (beta chain) sequence and its context. The antigen remains unidentified. The CDR3 contains 13 residues. The V end was cut by 4 bases, the J end by 1 base, with 10 bases between. Per germline, CDR1 SQVTM and CDR2 ANQGSEA. PCR was performed using 60 Vbeta and 13 Jbeta primers. Repertoires were generated with immunoSEQ multiplex PCR, while TCRdb's copy carries only in-frame clones and drops some. This table has some 150,000 clones, around 82% appearing once. Donors sampled were nominally healthy, though unrecorded immune exposures were likely. The data are from a study of cytomegalovirus exposure and HLA in healthy donors. Study-level information: In a previous analysis, 110 million or so unique TCR beta sequences were found from 170 million or so T cells. Whole-study results and caveats: There were some V segments, including TRBV6-2 and TRBV6-3, excluded as indistinguishable.

This chain connects TRBV29-1 to TRBJ1-1; D may be TRBD1 (5 bases). The source of this sequence is a woman aged 45-60 years in good health and CMV-seropositive. The sequencing sample was made of PBMCs. In nucleotides, the CDR3 is TGCAGCGTTGGGTGGGGGGAGAACACTGAAGCTTTCTTT. Its protein is CSVGWGENTEAFF.